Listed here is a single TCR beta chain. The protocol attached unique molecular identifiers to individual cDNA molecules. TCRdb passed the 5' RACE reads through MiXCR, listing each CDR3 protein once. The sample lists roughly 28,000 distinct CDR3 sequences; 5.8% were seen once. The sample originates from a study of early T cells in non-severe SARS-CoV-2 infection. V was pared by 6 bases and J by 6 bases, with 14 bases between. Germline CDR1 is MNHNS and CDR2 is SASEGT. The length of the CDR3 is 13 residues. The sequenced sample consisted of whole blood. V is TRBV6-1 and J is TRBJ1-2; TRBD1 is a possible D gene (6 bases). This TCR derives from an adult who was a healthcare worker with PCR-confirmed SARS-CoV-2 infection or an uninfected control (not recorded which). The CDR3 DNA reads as TGTGCCAGCAGCTTCACAGGGCTCGATGGCTACACCTTC. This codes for CASSFTGLDGYTF.